These T cell receptor beta chains were read from a single sample in a study of response to subunit inactivated influenza vaccine. TCRdb processed the RT-PCR reads anew with MiXCR; each CDR3 protein has one entry. The repertoire holds 600,000 to 850,000 distinct CDR3 sequences, with 14% as singletons. The material was PBMCs from blood, obtained around two weeks before vaccination. The source of these receptors is a man aged 50 to 60 who received an inactivated influenza vaccine. The CDR3 runs from the conserved cysteine through the conserved F or W. Fields, in order: CDR3 DNA, CDR3 protein, V gene, J gene, clone size, D gene. A D gene is named only where the DNA matches it firmly. Clone size appears in some rows only: once, few, many, or a class for an expanded clone.

cdr3_nt: TGTGCCAGCAGTCGGGACAGTATAAACACCGGGGAGCTGTTTTTT; cdr3_aa: CASSRDSINTGELFF; v_call: TRBV6-2/TRBV6-3; j_call: TRBJ2-2; clone_size: .; d_call: TRBD1
cdr3_nt: TGCGCCAGCAGCTTGGTGCCAGGCCTATACGAGCAGTACTTC; cdr3_aa: CASSLVPGLYEQYF; v_call: TRBV5-1; j_call: TRBJ2-7; clone_size: few; d_call: .
cdr3_nt: TGTGCCAGCAGTTACACTACTAGCGGGGTGACGCAGTATTTT; cdr3_aa: CASSYTTSGVTQYF; v_call: TRBV6-5; j_call: TRBJ2-3; clone_size: .; d_call: TRBD2
cdr3_nt: TGCAGTCCCCAGCGGGCAGATACGCAGTATTTT; cdr3_aa: CSPQRADTQYF; v_call: TRBV29-1; j_call: TRBJ2-3; clone_size: .; d_call: .
cdr3_nt: TGTGCCAGCAGCCGTAGCGGGGGGAACACCGGGGAGCTGTTTTTT; cdr3_aa: CASSRSGGNTGELFF; v_call: TRBV12-3/TRBV12-4; j_call: TRBJ2-2; clone_size: many; d_call: TRBD2
cdr3_nt: TGCAGTGCTACGGGACTAGCGGTCGACTACGAGCAGTACTTC; cdr3_aa: CSATGLAVDYEQYF; v_call: TRBV20-1; j_call: TRBJ2-7; clone_size: .; d_call: TRBD2
cdr3_nt: TGCAGTGCCATTCCGGGAGGGTCGAGAACCGGGGAGCTGTTTTTT; cdr3_aa: CSAIPGGSRTGELFF; v_call: TRBV20-1; j_call: TRBJ2-2; clone_size: .; d_call: TRBD2
cdr3_nt: TGTGCCAGCAGCCCGACTAGCGGGGCTCTTTACGAGCAGTACTTC; cdr3_aa: CASSPTSGALYEQYF; v_call: TRBV7-6; j_call: TRBJ2-7; clone_size: .; d_call: TRBD2
cdr3_nt: TGTGCCAGCAGCTACCAGGCTTTCGACGAGCAGTACTTC; cdr3_aa: CASSYQAFDEQYF; v_call: TRBV7-2; j_call: TRBJ2-7; clone_size: few; d_call: .
cdr3_nt: TGTGCCAGCAGCCAAGAATGGCGGGACTACGAGCAGTACTTC; cdr3_aa: CASSQEWRDYEQYF; v_call: TRBV4-2; j_call: TRBJ2-7; clone_size: few; d_call: .
cdr3_nt: TGTGCCAGCAGCCTTGTGGGACAGGGGTACTATGGCTACACCTTC; cdr3_aa: CASSLVGQGYYGYTF; v_call: TRBV5-5; j_call: TRBJ1-2; clone_size: few; d_call: TRBD1
cdr3_nt: TGTGCCAGCAGCCCCTTAGCGAGAAATACGCAGTATTTT; cdr3_aa: CASSPLARNTQYF; v_call: TRBV7-9; j_call: TRBJ2-3; clone_size: .; d_call: .
cdr3_nt: TGTGCCAGCAGTTTAGTACTTCTCTCTAGCGCTGCCTACGAGCAGTACTTC; cdr3_aa: CASSLVLLSSAAYEQYF; v_call: TRBV12-3/TRBV12-4; j_call: TRBJ2-7; clone_size: .; d_call: .
cdr3_nt: TGTGCCAGCAGTTCCCGGGGGGAAACCTACGAGCAGTACTTC; cdr3_aa: CASSSRGETYEQYF; v_call: TRBV12-3/TRBV12-4; j_call: TRBJ2-7; clone_size: many; d_call: TRBD2
cdr3_nt: TGTGCCTGGAGGGCACTAGCGGGACCGAACTACGAGCAGTACTTC; cdr3_aa: CAWRALAGPNYEQYF; v_call: TRBV30; j_call: TRBJ2-7; clone_size: few; d_call: TRBD2
cdr3_nt: TGCAGTGCCGCCCCGTATCTTTCCTACGAGCAGTACTTC; cdr3_aa: CSAAPYLSYEQYF; v_call: TRBV20-1; j_call: TRBJ2-7; clone_size: .; d_call: .
cdr3_nt: TGCAGTGCAAAATGGAGGGATACGCAGTATTTT; cdr3_aa: CSAKWRDTQYF; v_call: TRBV20-1; j_call: TRBJ2-3; clone_size: many; d_call: .
cdr3_nt: TGTGCCAGCAGCCAAGAATTCATCTCGTCCTACAATGAGCAGTTCTTC; cdr3_aa: CASSQEFISSYNEQFF; v_call: TRBV14; j_call: TRBJ2-1; clone_size: many; d_call: .
cdr3_nt: TGTGCCACCAGCAGAGATAGGGGCACAGGGGTCAGTCAAGAGACCCAGTACTTC; cdr3_aa: CATSRDRGTGVSQETQYF; v_call: TRBV15; j_call: TRBJ2-5; clone_size: .; d_call: TRBD1
cdr3_nt: TGTGCCAGCAGCCCGTCGAGGACAGATACGCAGTATTTT; cdr3_aa: CASSPSRTDTQYF; v_call: TRBV7-2; j_call: TRBJ2-3; clone_size: many; d_call: .
cdr3_nt: TGCGCCAGCAGCTTCCTGGACACTTCTACCTCCTACGAGCAGTACTTC; cdr3_aa: CASSFLDTSTSYEQYF; v_call: TRBV5-1; j_call: TRBJ2-7; clone_size: .; d_call: .
cdr3_nt: TGCAGTGCTCGCAGACAGGTGAACACTGAAGCTTTCTTT; cdr3_aa: CSARRQVNTEAFF; v_call: TRBV20-1; j_call: TRBJ1-1; clone_size: .; d_call: .
cdr3_nt: TGTGCCAGCAGTTTGATTGGTCAGGAGGTAGAAAAACTGTTTTTT; cdr3_aa: CASSLIGQEVEKLFF; v_call: TRBV12-3/TRBV12-4; j_call: TRBJ1-4; clone_size: .; d_call: .
cdr3_nt: TGTGCCAGCAGCTTAGAGGACGGACTCAGGGGGACCCAGTACTTC; cdr3_aa: CASSLEDGLRGTQYF; v_call: TRBV7-9; j_call: TRBJ2-5; clone_size: few; d_call: .
cdr3_nt: TGTGCCAGCAGTTTAATTGACAGGAGAGCCTACGAGCAGTACTTC; cdr3_aa: CASSLIDRRAYEQYF; v_call: TRBV27; j_call: TRBJ2-7; clone_size: .; d_call: .
cdr3_nt: TGTGCCAGCAGTTTGAGGAATCAGCGGGACACTGAAGCTTTCTTT; cdr3_aa: CASSLRNQRDTEAFF; v_call: TRBV12-3/TRBV12-4; j_call: TRBJ1-1; clone_size: .; d_call: .
cdr3_nt: TGCAGCGCGGGCCGGGGGTCCTACGAGCAGTACTTC; cdr3_aa: CSAGRGSYEQYF; v_call: TRBV29-1; j_call: TRBJ2-7; clone_size: few; d_call: .
cdr3_nt: TGTGCCAGCAGCAAAGGACTAGCGGGTTCCTACGAGCAGTACTTC; cdr3_aa: CASSKGLAGSYEQYF; v_call: TRBV7-3; j_call: TRBJ2-7; clone_size: few; d_call: TRBD2
cdr3_nt: TGTGCCAGCAGCCAACAGGGGTGGACTGAAGCTTTCTTT; cdr3_aa: CASSQQGWTEAFF; v_call: TRBV5-6; j_call: TRBJ1-1; clone_size: few; d_call: TRBD1
cdr3_nt: TGTGCCAGCAGCGTAGCTTATGCCAGTAACTATGGCTACACCTTC; cdr3_aa: CASSVAYASNYGYTF; v_call: TRBV9; j_call: TRBJ1-2; clone_size: few; d_call: .
cdr3_nt: TGTGCCAGCAGGCGGACTGTCTACAATGAGCAGTTCTTC; cdr3_aa: CASRRTVYNEQFF; v_call: TRBV5-6; j_call: TRBJ2-1; clone_size: .; d_call: .
cdr3_nt: TGCAGTGCCAAGAGGACAGCCTCAACTAATGAAAAACTGTTTTTT; cdr3_aa: CSAKRTASTNEKLFF; v_call: TRBV20-1; j_call: TRBJ1-4; clone_size: few; d_call: .
cdr3_nt: TGCGCCAGCAGGGTGAAAACTAACTATGGCTACACCTTC; cdr3_aa: CASRVKTNYGYTF; v_call: TRBV5-1; j_call: TRBJ1-2; clone_size: .; d_call: .
cdr3_nt: TGTGCCAGCAGCCCTCCAGGGAGCTATGGCTACACCTTC; cdr3_aa: CASSPPGSYGYTF; v_call: TRBV12-3/TRBV12-4; j_call: TRBJ1-2; clone_size: many; d_call: .
cdr3_nt: TGTGCCAGCAGGAAACAAGCAACTAATGAAAAACTGTTTTTT; cdr3_aa: CASRKQATNEKLFF; v_call: TRBV2; j_call: TRBJ1-4; clone_size: many; d_call: .
cdr3_nt: TGTGCCAGCAGCCCCTGGACTAGCGGGAACGGGGAGCTGTTTTTT; cdr3_aa: CASSPWTSGNGELFF; v_call: TRBV7-2; j_call: TRBJ2-2; clone_size: few; d_call: TRBD2
cdr3_nt: TGTGCCAGCAGCTTATTCCCCGCCTACGAGCAGTACTTC; cdr3_aa: CASSLFPAYEQYF; v_call: TRBV7-2; j_call: TRBJ2-7; clone_size: many; d_call: .
cdr3_nt: TGTGCCAGCAGCCAAGAAGGGACAAGAGGCTACACCTTC; cdr3_aa: CASSQEGTRGYTF; v_call: TRBV3-1; j_call: TRBJ1-2; clone_size: many; d_call: .
cdr3_nt: TGTGCCAGCAGCGTAGCTACCTGGGGGACTGGCACTGAAGCTTTCTTT; cdr3_aa: CASSVATWGTGTEAFF; v_call: TRBV9; j_call: TRBJ1-1; clone_size: .; d_call: .
cdr3_nt: TGTGCCAGCAGTTACCCCCCGGCGAGCTCCTACAATGAGCAGTTCTTC; cdr3_aa: CASSYPPASSYNEQFF; v_call: TRBV6-5; j_call: TRBJ2-1; clone_size: few; d_call: .
cdr3_nt: TGTGCCAGCAAGATGGGGGGGTCTGTCACTGAAGCTTTCTTT; cdr3_aa: CASKMGGSVTEAFF; v_call: TRBV2; j_call: TRBJ1-1; clone_size: .; d_call: .
cdr3_nt: TGCAGTGCTGGAGATGCGATGAGCGGGAGGAACATTCAGTACTTC; cdr3_aa: CSAGDAMSGRNIQYF; v_call: TRBV20-1; j_call: TRBJ2-4; clone_size: .; d_call: TRBD2
cdr3_nt: TGTGCCAGCAGTTTCGGGGGGGCCATCACTGAAGCTTTCTTT; cdr3_aa: CASSFGGAITEAFF; v_call: TRBV12-3/TRBV12-4; j_call: TRBJ1-1; clone_size: few; d_call: .
cdr3_nt: TGTGCCAGCAGTTACCCAAACACAGATACGCAGTATTTT; cdr3_aa: CASSYPNTDTQYF; v_call: TRBV6-5; j_call: TRBJ2-3; clone_size: few; d_call: .
cdr3_nt: TGCGCCAGCAGTCAGGTTACAGACCCCTACGAGCAGTACTTC; cdr3_aa: CASSQVTDPYEQYF; v_call: TRBV23-1; j_call: TRBJ2-7; clone_size: few; d_call: .
cdr3_nt: TGCAGCGTTGATCGAACAGGGGGCACTGAAGCTTTCTTT; cdr3_aa: CSVDRTGGTEAFF; v_call: TRBV29-1; j_call: TRBJ1-1; clone_size: few; d_call: TRBD1
cdr3_nt: TGTGCCAGCAGTCCAGGACAGGGCTTGAACACTGAAGCTTTCTTT; cdr3_aa: CASSPGQGLNTEAFF; v_call: TRBV12-3/TRBV12-4; j_call: TRBJ1-1; clone_size: few; d_call: TRBD1
cdr3_nt: TGTGCCAGCAGCTTAAAGGCGGAGTCCTACGAGAAGTACTTC; cdr3_aa: CASSLKAESYEKYF; v_call: TRBV7-6; j_call: TRBJ2-7; clone_size: .; d_call: .
cdr3_nt: TGTGCCAGCAGCCTCACTAGCGGGTTCTACAATGAGCAGTTCTTC; cdr3_aa: CASSLTSGFYNEQFF; v_call: TRBV28; j_call: TRBJ2-1; clone_size: .; d_call: TRBD2
cdr3_nt: TGCAGCGTTGGGACAGGGGCAACAGATACGCAGTATTTT; cdr3_aa: CSVGTGATDTQYF; v_call: TRBV29-1; j_call: TRBJ2-3; clone_size: few; d_call: TRBD1
cdr3_nt: TGTGCCACCAGTCCAAACCCCGGGACAGAGAACAATGAGCAGTTCTTC; cdr3_aa: CATSPNPGTENNEQFF; v_call: TRBV24-1; j_call: TRBJ2-1; clone_size: many; d_call: TRBD1
cdr3_nt: TGTGCCAGCAGCGCCGGGTCTCGCCTCGAGCAGTACTTC; cdr3_aa: CASSAGSRLEQYF; v_call: TRBV7-8; j_call: TRBJ2-7; clone_size: .; d_call: .
cdr3_nt: TGTGCCAGCAGCTTAGGTTTAGGGAGGGACAAAAACATTCAGTACTTC; cdr3_aa: CASSLGLGRDKNIQYF; v_call: TRBV7-2; j_call: TRBJ2-4; clone_size: .; d_call: TRBD2
cdr3_nt: TGTGCCAGCAGAGGGGCGCTCTCGGTTTATGGCTACACCTTC; cdr3_aa: CASRGALSVYGYTF; v_call: TRBV2; j_call: TRBJ1-2; clone_size: .; d_call: .
cdr3_nt: TGTGCCAGCAGCTCGGAGCGGGAGGGCACAGATACGCAGTATTTT; cdr3_aa: CASSSEREGTDTQYF; v_call: TRBV5-4; j_call: TRBJ2-3; clone_size: .; d_call: TRBD2